These T cell receptor beta chains were read from a single sample in a study of pediatric ulcerative colitis. Clones were read by immunoSEQ multiplex PCR, and TCRdb kept only the in-frame ones, dropping some. The sample lists about 36,000 clones; 83% were seen once. The specimen was blood. These receptors all come from a girl aged 5 to 17 with moderate ulcerative colitis. The CDR3 runs from the conserved cysteine through the conserved F or W. The D gene is left open where the match is weak. Size is omitted from some rows. Given values are once, few, many or a class for expanded clones.

DNA: TGTGCCAGTAGTTGGAGGTCGAGGGGAGGCCCCTACGAGCAGTACTTC; CDR3: CASSWRSRGGPYEQYF; V: TRBV19; size: NA; D: NA; J: TRBJ2-7
DNA: TGTGCCAGCAGTATAAGGGACACTGAAGCTTTCTTT; CDR3: CASSIRDTEAFF; V: TRBV28; size: NA; D: NA; J: TRBJ1-1
DNA: TGTGCCATCAGTACCCTGGGGACTAGCTATTTGGAGCAGTTCTTC; CDR3: CAISTLGTSYLEQFF; V: TRBV10-3; size: NA; D: TRBD2; J: TRBJ2-1
DNA: TGCGCCAGCAGTGGACTAGCGGGGGGCCGAGACAATGAGCAGTTCTTC; CDR3: CASSGLAGGRDNEQFF; V: TRBV10-2; size: NA; D: TRBD2; J: TRBJ2-1
DNA: TGTGCCAGCAGGGAAGCAGGGGACGAGCAGTACTTC; CDR3: CASREAGDEQYF; V: TRBV2; size: NA; D: NA; J: TRBJ2-7
DNA: TGTGCCAGCAGTTTCCCTCTCCCTAGCGGTTACGAGCAGTACTTC; CDR3: CASSFPLPSGYEQYF; V: TRBV28; size: NA; D: TRBD2; J: TRBJ2-7
DNA: TGTGCCAGCTCACCACTCCCCCCGGACGGGGAGCTGTTTTTT; CDR3: CASSPLPPDGELFF; V: TRBV18; size: NA; D: NA; J: TRBJ2-2
DNA: TGTGCCAGCAGCCGGGGGACAGGGGCTCAACGCTCTGGAAACACCATATATTTT; CDR3: CASSRGTGAQRSGNTIYF; V: TRBV5-4; size: NA; D: TRBD1; J: TRBJ1-3
DNA: TGTGCCTGGAGGCAGGGGGCCCGCAATGAGCAGTTCTTC; CDR3: CAWRQGARNEQFF; V: TRBV30; size: NA; D: TRBD1; J: TRBJ2-1
DNA: TGTGCCAGCAGTTTGACAGGAGGAGTATACAATGAGCAGTTCTTC; CDR3: CASSLTGGVYNEQFF; V: TRBV28; size: NA; D: NA; J: TRBJ2-1
DNA: TGCGCCAGCACCATCGTCTGGGGAAGCTCCTACAATGAGCAGTTCTTC; CDR3: CASTIVWGSSYNEQFF; V: TRBV4-1; size: NA; D: NA; J: TRBJ2-1
DNA: TGTGCCAGCAGCCGTCGGGAGGGCACAGATACGCAGTATTTT; CDR3: CASSRREGTDTQYF; V: TRBV7-8; size: NA; D: TRBD2; J: TRBJ2-3
DNA: TGTGCCATCGGGAAGGGGGATGATAATTCACCCCTCCACTTT; CDR3: CAIGKGDDNSPLHF; V: TRBV10-3; size: NA; D: NA; J: TRBJ1-6
DNA: TGTGCCAGCAGTTCCACCGACAGGTTAGGTGGCTACACCTTC; CDR3: CASSSTDRLGGYTF; V: TRBV6-5; size: NA; D: NA; J: TRBJ1-2
DNA: TGTGCCAGCAGCGACCCTCTGAGGGGGACCCAGTACTTC; CDR3: CASSDPLRGTQYF; V: TRBV9; size: NA; D: NA; J: TRBJ2-5
DNA: TGTGCCAGCAGCTTGGGGACAGACTATGGCTACACCTTC; CDR3: CASSLGTDYGYTF; V: TRBV5-4; size: NA; D: NA; J: TRBJ1-2
DNA: TGCGCCAGCAGCCCCTCAGCAGGATATAGGGGCGAGAGCTCCTACAATGAGCAGTTCTTC; CDR3: CASSPSAGYRGESSYNEQFF; V: TRBV4-1; size: NA; D: NA; J: TRBJ2-1
DNA: TGTGCCTGGGCCAGCGGAAATAGCAATCAGCCCCAGCATTTT; CDR3: CAWASGNSNQPQHF; V: TRBV30; size: NA; D: NA; J: TRBJ1-5
DNA: TGCGCCAGCAGCTTGGGCGGTGCGGGAGGGTCCCATGAGCAGTTCTTC; CDR3: CASSLGGAGGSHEQFF; V: TRBV5-1; size: NA; D: TRBD2; J: TRBJ2-1
DNA: TGTGCCAGCAGGGAGGGACAGCATAACTATGGCTACACCTTC; CDR3: CASREGQHNYGYTF; V: TRBV6-5; size: NA; D: TRBD1; J: TRBJ1-2
DNA: TGTGCCAGCAGCGACCCCGAAAACTATGGCTACACCTTC; CDR3: CASSDPENYGYTF; V: TRBV2; size: NA; D: NA; J: TRBJ1-2
DNA: TGTGCCTGGAGTGGGATGAACACTGAAGCTTTCTTT; CDR3: CAWSGMNTEAFF; V: TRBV30; size: NA; D: NA; J: TRBJ1-1
DNA: TGTGCCACGGCGTTAGCGGGGGGCCGGGATACGCAGTATTTT; CDR3: CATALAGGRDTQYF; V: TRBV10-3; size: once; D: TRBD2; J: TRBJ2-3
DNA: TGTGCCACCAGCACACGGGGGGGCCTCGAGACCCAGTACTTC; CDR3: CATSTRGGLETQYF; V: TRBV15; size: NA; D: TRBD2; J: TRBJ2-5
DNA: TGTGCCAGCAGTGACTCTAGGACGGCGAACACTGAAGCTTTCTTT; CDR3: CASSDSRTANTEAFF; V: TRBV25-1; size: once; D: NA; J: TRBJ1-1
DNA: TGTGCCAGCAGCAATTTCGGGACAGTACCCTACGAGCAGTACTTC; CDR3: CASSNFGTVPYEQYF; V: TRBV7-6; size: NA; D: TRBD1; J: TRBJ2-7
DNA: TGTGCCAGCTCACAGGCAGGGGGCTCCTACGAGCAGTACTTC; CDR3: CASSQAGGSYEQYF; V: TRBV18; size: NA; D: TRBD1; J: TRBJ2-7
DNA: TGTGCCAGCAGCTTAGTTACCGGCAACACTGAAGCTTTCTTT; CDR3: CASSLVTGNTEAFF; V: TRBV7-8; size: NA; D: NA; J: TRBJ1-1
DNA: TGTGCCAGCAGCACTCAGGACCTGTACCAAGAGACCCAGTACTTC; CDR3: CASSTQDLYQETQYF; V: TRBV7-2; size: NA; D: NA; J: TRBJ2-5
DNA: TGTGCCTGGAGTGTACGGTTCCAGGAGTCCGGAAACACCATATATTTT; CDR3: CAWSVRFQESGNTIYF; V: TRBV30; size: NA; D: NA; J: TRBJ1-3
DNA: TGTGCCAGCAGTTATAGCAACAATGAGCAGTTCTTC; CDR3: CASSYSNNEQFF; V: TRBV6-5; size: NA; D: NA; J: TRBJ2-1
DNA: TGTGCCAGCAGCCGCCCCGACAGGTACGAGCAGTACTTC; CDR3: CASSRPDRYEQYF; V: TRBV6-1; size: NA; D: NA; J: TRBJ2-7
DNA: TGTGCCAGCAGCCCCGGACATACGATCAAAAACATTCAGTACTTC; CDR3: CASSPGHTIKNIQYF; V: TRBV7-2; size: NA; D: NA; J: TRBJ2-4
DNA: TGCGCCAGCAGCCAAGTGGGGACTAGCTTTCAAGAGACCCAGTACTTC; CDR3: CASSQVGTSFQETQYF; V: TRBV4-1; size: NA; D: TRBD2; J: TRBJ2-5
DNA: TGCGCCAGCAGCCAAGATCCATTGAACACTGAAGCTTTCTTT; CDR3: CASSQDPLNTEAFF; V: TRBV4-1; size: NA; D: NA; J: TRBJ1-1
DNA: TGTGCCAGCTCACCTACCTCTAGCACAGATACGCAGTATTTT; CDR3: CASSPTSSTDTQYF; V: TRBV18; size: NA; D: NA; J: TRBJ2-3
DNA: TGTGCCAGCAGCGTCGGTCTCCGCGGGAACAATGAGCAGTTCTTC; CDR3: CASSVGLRGNNEQFF; V: TRBV11-3; size: NA; D: NA; J: TRBJ2-1
DNA: TGTGCCAGTAGTAACAGGGATGGCAAAAACACTGAAGCTTTCTTT; CDR3: CASSNRDGKNTEAFF; V: TRBV19; size: few; D: NA; J: TRBJ1-1
DNA: TGTGCCAGCTCACCTCGACAACTCCCCACGTCTGGAAACACCATATATTTT; CDR3: CASSPRQLPTSGNTIYF; V: TRBV18; size: NA; D: NA; J: TRBJ1-3
DNA: TGCGCCAGCGGGCCACGGGCCAGGGATGAGCAGTTCTTC; CDR3: CASGPRARDEQFF; V: TRBV5-1; size: NA; D: NA; J: TRBJ2-1